This T cell receptor beta chain was sequenced during a study of OX40 agonist ivuxolimab in advanced cancers. Overall study: Earlier anti-PD-1, anti-PD-L1 or anti-CTLA-4 therapy was permitted; roughly 40% had received some.

V was clipped by 11 bases and J by 8 bases, with 22 bases between them. CDR3 length equals 14 residues. Germline V CDR1 and CDR2: SEHNR, FQNEAQ (reference sequence). Clones were sequenced by immunoSEQ multiplex PCR, and TCRdb holds only the in-frame ones, with some missing. Among more than 65,000 clones, 90% were seen once, and the ten largest hold 10% to 13%. The source of this sequence is an adult with an advanced solid tumor such as melanoma, head and neck, liver or kidney cancer. The chain uses TRBV7-9 and TRBJ2-1, with D possibly being TRBD2 (6 bases). This sample comprised CD4+ or CD8+ T cells sorted from blood, obtained in a trial of the OX40 agonist ivuxolimab. CDR3 sequence reads: CAGYSGQGKDEQFF. For the CDR3, the DNA is TGTGCCGGATATAGCGGCCAAGGCAAAGATGAGCAGTTCTTC. Using reference TRBV7-9 and TRBJ2-1 for the parts outside the CDR3, the full variable domain is DTGVSQNPRHKITKRGQNVTFRCDPISEHNRLYWYRQTLGQGPEFLTYFQNEAQLEKSRLLSDRFSAERPKGSFSTLEIQRTEQGDSAMYLCAGYSGQGKDEQFFGPGTRLTVL.